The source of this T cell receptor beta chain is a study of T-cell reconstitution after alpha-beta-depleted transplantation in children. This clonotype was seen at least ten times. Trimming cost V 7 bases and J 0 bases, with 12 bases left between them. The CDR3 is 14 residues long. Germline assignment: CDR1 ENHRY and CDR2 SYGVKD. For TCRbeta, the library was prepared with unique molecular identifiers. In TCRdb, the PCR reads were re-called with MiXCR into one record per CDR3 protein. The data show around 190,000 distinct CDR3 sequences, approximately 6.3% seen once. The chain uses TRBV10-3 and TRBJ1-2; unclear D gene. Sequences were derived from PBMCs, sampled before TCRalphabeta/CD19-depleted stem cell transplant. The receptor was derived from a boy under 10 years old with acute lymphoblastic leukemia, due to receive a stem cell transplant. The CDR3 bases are TGTGCCATCAAAGGGCCGGGAACTAACTATGGCTACACCTTC. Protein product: CAIKGPGTNYGYTF.